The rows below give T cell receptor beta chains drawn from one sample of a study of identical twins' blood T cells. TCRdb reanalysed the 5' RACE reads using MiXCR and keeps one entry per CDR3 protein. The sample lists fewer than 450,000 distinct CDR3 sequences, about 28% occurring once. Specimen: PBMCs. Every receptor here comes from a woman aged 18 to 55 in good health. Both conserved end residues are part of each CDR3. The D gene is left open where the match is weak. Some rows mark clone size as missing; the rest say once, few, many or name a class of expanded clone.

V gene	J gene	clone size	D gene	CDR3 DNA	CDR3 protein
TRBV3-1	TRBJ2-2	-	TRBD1	TGTACCAGCAGCCAAGGACAGGGGGCCGGGGAGCTGTTTTTT	CTSSQGQGAGELFF
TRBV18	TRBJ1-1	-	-	TGTGCCAGCTCACCAGGGATCAACACTGAAGCTTTCTTT	CASSPGINTEAFF
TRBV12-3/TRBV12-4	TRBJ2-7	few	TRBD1	TGTGCCAGCAGTTTTGGGACAGGGGAGCAGTACTTC	CASSFGTGEQYF
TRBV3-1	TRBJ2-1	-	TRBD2	TGTGCCAGCAGCCTGACTAGCGGGAGGGGACAGCAGTTCTTC	CASSLTSGRGQQFF
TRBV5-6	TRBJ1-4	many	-	TGTGCCAGCAGCTTGGTGGCTTCCGAGGAACTGTTTTTT	CASSLVASEELFF
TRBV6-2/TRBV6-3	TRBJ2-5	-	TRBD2	TGTGCCAGCAGTTTGGGACTAGCGGGGGTTTTCCAAGAGACCCAGTACTTC	CASSLGLAGVFQETQYF
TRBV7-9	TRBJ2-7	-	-	TGTGCCAGCAGCTTAGACAGGGTAGACAAGCAGTACTTC	CASSLDRVDKQYF
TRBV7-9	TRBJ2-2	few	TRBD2	TGTGCCAGCAGCTACCCTTTACCGAGCGGGGGGGCTCCGGGGGAGCTGTTTTTT	CASSYPLPSGGAPGELFF
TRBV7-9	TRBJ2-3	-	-	TGTGCCAGCGTTCCTCCGGGACCAATCACAGATACGCAGTATTTT	CASVPPGPITDTQYF
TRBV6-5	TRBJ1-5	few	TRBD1	TGTGCCAGCAGCCAGGGAACGACAGGGATTCAGCCCCAGCATTTT	CASSQGTTGIQPQHF
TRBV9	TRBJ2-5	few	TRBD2	TGTGCCAGCAGCGTAGTAGCGGGACCACAAGAGACCCAGTACTTC	CASSVVAGPQETQYF
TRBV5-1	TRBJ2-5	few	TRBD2	TGCGCCAGCAGCTTGTCTACTAGCGCTTACCAAGAGACCCAGTACTTC	CASSLSTSAYQETQYF
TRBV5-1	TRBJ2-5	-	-	TGCGCCAGCAGCTTGGGATGGTGGTACCAAGAGACCCAGTACTTC	CASSLGWWYQETQYF
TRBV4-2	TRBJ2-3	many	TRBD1	TGTGCCAGCAGCCAATTTATCGGGACAGGGTCTCATACGCAGTATTTT	CASSQFIGTGSHTQYF
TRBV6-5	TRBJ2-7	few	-	TGTGCCAGCGGGACAACCTACGAGCAGTACTTC	CASGTTYEQYF
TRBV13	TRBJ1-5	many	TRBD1	TGTGCCAGCAGCATAGACAGGGGCCATCAGCCCCAGCATTTT	CASSIDRGHQPQHF
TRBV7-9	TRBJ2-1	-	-	TGTGCCAGCAGCGCCGCCAGCAATGAGCAGTTCTTC	CASSAASNEQFF
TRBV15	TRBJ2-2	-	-	TGTGCCACCAGCAATGGGGCAACCGGGGAGCTGTTTTTT	CATSNGATGELFF
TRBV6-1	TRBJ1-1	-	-	TGTGCCAGCCCTGATCTGGTCTATGGGACTGAAGCTTTCTTT	CASPDLVYGTEAFF
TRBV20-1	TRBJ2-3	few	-	TGCAGTGCTGGGGGAAGTATCACAGATACGCAGTATTTT	CSAGGSITDTQYF
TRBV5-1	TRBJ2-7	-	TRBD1	TGCGCCAGCAGCTTGATCGGGACAGGGAGTTCCTACGAGCAGTACTTC	CASSLIGTGSSYEQYF
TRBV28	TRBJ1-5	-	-	TGTGCCAGCTCCCCCGGGAGGCAGGGGTTAGGTCAGCCCCAGCATTTT	CASSPGRQGLGQPQHF
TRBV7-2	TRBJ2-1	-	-	TGTGCCAGCAGCTTGTGGGGGGACCTTTACAATGAGCAGTTCTTC	CASSLWGDLYNEQFF
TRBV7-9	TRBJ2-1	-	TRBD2	TGTGCCAGCAGCACGACTAGCGGCCTATACAATGAGCAGTTCTTC	CASSTTSGLYNEQFF
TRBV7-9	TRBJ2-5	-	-	TGTGCCAGCACCCTATTCGGGCCCGAGAAAGAGACCCAGTACTTC	CASTLFGPEKETQYF